This TCR beta chain came from a study of lung T cells in sarcoidosis with Löfgren's syndrome. Across the whole study: Löfgren's syndrome patients were the main repertoire analysis focus. General observations from the study: Multiple Löfgren's syndrome patients reportedly shared TRAV12-1 and TRBV2 CDR3 motifs, suggesting public CD4+ TCRs. These T cells were suggested, not shown, to recognize a putative antigen. Versus controls, Löfgren's syndrome patients reportedly showed TRAV12-1 and TRBV2 as most expanded.

Germline V gene lookup returns CDR1 KGHSH and CDR2 LQKENI. The CDR3 contains 17 residues. Between the trimmed V and J ends, which lost 6 bases and 0 bases, there was a span of 19 bases. With respect to this clonotype: What it recognizes is unknown.

TCRdb re-analysed the reads in MiXCR, keeping a single row per CDR3 protein. Altogether 60,000 to 70,000 distinct CDR3 sequences are present, approximately 21% being singletons, with the ten largest covering less than 2.5%. This TCR was sampled from a human donor with sarcoidosis (Löfgren's syndrome or another form), or a control subject (not recorded which). The specimen sequenced was CD4+ T cells from PBMCs. This sequence joins TRBV18 and TRBJ2-3; possibly TRBD2 for D (6 bases). CDR3 region: CASSQQLRGQSTDTQYF. The DNA for the CDR3 is TGTGCCAGCTCCCAACAGCTGCGGGGCCAAAGCACAGATACGCAGTATTTT.